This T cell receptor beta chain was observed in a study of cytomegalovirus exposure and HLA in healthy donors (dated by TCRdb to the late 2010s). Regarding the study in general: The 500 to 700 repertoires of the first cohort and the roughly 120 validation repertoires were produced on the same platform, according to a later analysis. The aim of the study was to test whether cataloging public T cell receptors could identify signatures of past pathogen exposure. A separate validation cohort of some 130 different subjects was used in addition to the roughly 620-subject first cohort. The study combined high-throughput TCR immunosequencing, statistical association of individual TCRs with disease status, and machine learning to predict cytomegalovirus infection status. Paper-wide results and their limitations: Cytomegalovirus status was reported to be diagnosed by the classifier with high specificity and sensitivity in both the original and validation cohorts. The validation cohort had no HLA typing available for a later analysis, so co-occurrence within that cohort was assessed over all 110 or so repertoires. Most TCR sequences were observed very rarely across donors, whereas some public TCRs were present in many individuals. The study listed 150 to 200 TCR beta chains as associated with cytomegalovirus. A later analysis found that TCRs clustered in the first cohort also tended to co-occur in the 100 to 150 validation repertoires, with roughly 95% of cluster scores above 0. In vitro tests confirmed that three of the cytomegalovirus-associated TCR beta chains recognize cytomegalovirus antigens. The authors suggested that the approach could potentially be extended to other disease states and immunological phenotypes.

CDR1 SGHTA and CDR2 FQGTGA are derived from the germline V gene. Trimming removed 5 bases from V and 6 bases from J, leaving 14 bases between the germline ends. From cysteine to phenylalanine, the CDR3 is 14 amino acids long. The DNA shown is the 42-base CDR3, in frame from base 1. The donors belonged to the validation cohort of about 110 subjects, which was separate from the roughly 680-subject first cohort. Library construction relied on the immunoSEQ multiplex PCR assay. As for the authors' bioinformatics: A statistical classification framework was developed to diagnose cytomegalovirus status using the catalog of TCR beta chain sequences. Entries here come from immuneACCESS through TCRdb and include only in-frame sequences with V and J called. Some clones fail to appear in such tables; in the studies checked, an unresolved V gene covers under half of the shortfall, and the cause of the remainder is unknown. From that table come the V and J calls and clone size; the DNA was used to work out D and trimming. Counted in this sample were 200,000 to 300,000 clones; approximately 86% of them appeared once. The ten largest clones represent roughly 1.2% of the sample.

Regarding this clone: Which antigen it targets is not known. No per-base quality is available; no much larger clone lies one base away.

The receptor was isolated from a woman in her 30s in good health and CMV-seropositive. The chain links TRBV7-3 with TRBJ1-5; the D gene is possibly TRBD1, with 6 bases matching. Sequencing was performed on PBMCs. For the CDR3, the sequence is CASSPTGSRQPQHF. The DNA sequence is TGTGCCAGCAGCCCGACAGGAAGTCGTCAGCCCCAGCATTTT.